This is a list of T cell receptor beta chains from one sample in a study of T-cell memory formation after mild COVID-19. MiXCR was run by TCRdb on the 5' RACE reads, yielding one entry per CDR3 protein. The data contain a few hundred thousand distinct CDR3 sequences, 16% of them singletons. Sequencing was performed on PBMCs or a T cell subset sorted from them (not recorded which). Source of these receptors: a man aged 18 to 30 who had mild COVID-19 (a few samples of this study predate the infection). Cell type and time point are not known. The CDR3 runs from the conserved cysteine through the conserved F or W. The D gene is left open where the match is weak. Clone size is shown for a subset of rows, as once, few, many or a class of expanded clone.

d_call j_call clone_size v_call cdr3_nt cdr3_aa
NA TRBJ1-1 few TRBV4-1 TGCGCCAGCAGCCCTTTACAGACGGATTTGAACACTGAAGCTTTCTTT CASSPLQTDLNTEAFF
NA TRBJ1-2 few TRBV3-1 TGTGCCAGCAGCCAAGTCAGCTATGGCTACACCTTC CASSQVSYGYTF
NA TRBJ2-7 NA TRBV7-2 TGTGCCAGCAGCCTGATCTACTACGAGCAGTACTTC CASSLIYYEQYF
TRBD1 TRBJ2-3 NA TRBV4-3 TGCGCCAGCAGCCAGGGTCCCGGACAGGGGTTCACAGATACGCAGTATTTT CASSQGPGQGFTDTQYF
TRBD1 TRBJ1-1 few TRBV7-9 TGTGCCAGCAGCGGATGGACAGGGGGCAGTGAAGCTTTCTTT CASSGWTGGSEAFF
NA TRBJ1-4 NA TRBV7-2 TGTGCCAGCAGCTTATCGTGGATTAATGAAAAACTGTTTTTT CASSLSWINEKLFF
NA TRBJ2-1 few TRBV7-8 TGTGCCAGCAGCTTACGTCCGAGCGGAGGCTACAATGAGCAGTTCTTC CASSLRPSGGYNEQFF
TRBD2 TRBJ2-1 NA TRBV9 TGTGCCAGCACATCGACTAGCGGGGAATCAAGAGAGCAGTTCTTC CASTSTSGESREQFF
TRBD1 TRBJ1-2 few TRBV12-3/TRBV12-4 TGTGCCAGCAGTTTAATGCAGGGGGTGGATGGCTACACCTTC CASSLMQGVDGYTF
NA TRBJ2-3 NA TRBV14 TGTGCCAGCAGCCTTACTCGGCCGACTACCAGCACAGATACGCAGTATTTT CASSLTRPTTSTDTQYF
TRBD2 TRBJ2-3 NA TRBV18 TGTGCCAGCTCACCACCGGCTAGCGGGGCTAGCACAGATACGCAGTATTTT CASSPPASGASTDTQYF
NA TRBJ1-2 NA TRBV29-1 TGCAGCGTTGAATCTTCGGCCGACACTCCCGCCATCGGCTACACCTTC CSVESSADTPAIGYTF
NA TRBJ1-1 NA TRBV7-3 TGTGCCAGCAGCCCTTCGCCGGGGCGCGAAGCTTTCTTT CASSPSPGREAFF
TRBD2 TRBJ2-5 NA TRBV12-3/TRBV12-4 TGTGCCAGCAGACGACTAGCGGGCTCACAAGAGACCCAGTACTTC CASRRLAGSQETQYF
TRBD2 TRBJ2-7 few TRBV20-1 TGCAGTGCAAGCCGTGGGGGGGTGTACGAGCAGTACTTC CSASRGGVYEQYF
TRBD1 TRBJ1-5 few TRBV7-9 TGTGCCAGCAGTCCCGGGACAGGTCTGAGGCCCCAGCATTTT CASSPGTGLRPQHF
TRBD2 TRBJ2-7 few TRBV27 TGTGCCAGCAGTTACGCCTCTAGCGGGGGTTACGAGCAGTACTTC CASSYASSGGYEQYF
TRBD2 TRBJ2-1 few TRBV11-2 TGTGCCAGCAGCTTAGATATTAAGCGGGGGAAGTTCTTC CASSLDIKRGKFF
TRBD2 TRBJ2-5 NA TRBV7-2 TGTGCCAGCAGCTTAGTGCGGGGGTACCAAGAGACCCAGTACTTC CASSLVRGYQETQYF
TRBD2 TRBJ2-3 few TRBV7-2 TGTGCCAGCAGTGTAGCGGGGGGCCTCACAGATACGCAGTATTTT CASSVAGGLTDTQYF
NA TRBJ2-1 NA TRBV6-1 TGTGCCAGCACCCAGGGGCAGTGGAATGAGCAGTTCTTC CASTQGQWNEQFF
NA TRBJ2-6 NA TRBV18 TGTGCCAGCTCACCAATGGAGTCTGGGGCCAACGTCCTGACTTTC CASSPMESGANVLTF
TRBD1 TRBJ2-3 NA TRBV7-9 TGTGCCAGCAGCCCCACCGGGACAGGGGGGAATACGCAGTATTTT CASSPTGTGGNTQYF
NA TRBJ2-6 NA TRBV9 TGTGCCAGCAACAGGGAGGTTCCTGGGGCCAACGTCCTGACTTTC CASNREVPGANVLTF
NA TRBJ2-6 NA TRBV12-3/TRBV12-4 TGTGCCAGCAGTGGGGGATGGACTGTCCCCGGATCGGCTGGGGCCAACGTCCTGACTTTC CASSGGWTVPGSAGANVLTF
NA TRBJ2-1 few TRBV7-7 TGTGCCAGCAGCTTCCAACCTGGGGATGAGCAGTTCTTC CASSFQPGDEQFF
NA TRBJ2-2 few TRBV5-1 TGCGCCAGCAGTCTCCTTGGGACCCGGAACACCGGGGAGCTGTTTTTT CASSLLGTRNTGELFF
NA TRBJ2-3 few TRBV5-6 TGTGCCAGCAGCTTGCTAGGACTGGCGAGCACAGATACGCAGTATTTT CASSLLGLASTDTQYF
NA TRBJ1-4 many TRBV20-1 TGCAGTGCTGCGGTCTCGGCTAATGAAAAACTGTTTTTT CSAAVSANEKLFF
TRBD1 TRBJ1-1 few TRBV10-3 TGTGCCATCAGTGCCTCAGGGGGAGACACTGAAGCTTTCTTT CAISASGGDTEAFF
NA TRBJ1-1 few TRBV7-9 TGTGCCAGCAGCTTCCATGTGAACACTGAAGCTTTCTTT CASSFHVNTEAFF
NA TRBJ2-7 NA TRBV12-3/TRBV12-4 TGTGCCAGCAGTTTCCCGGGGCCCTACGAGCAGTACTTC CASSFPGPYEQYF
NA TRBJ2-2 NA TRBV11-3 TGTGCCAGCAGCTTAGAATCTCAGGGATTAGGCACCGGGGAGCTGTTTTTT CASSLESQGLGTGELFF
TRBD1 TRBJ1-1 few TRBV9 TGTGCCAGCACCCTATCAGGACAGGGTGGGACTGAAGCTTTCTTT CASTLSGQGGTEAFF
NA TRBJ2-7 NA TRBV27 TGTGCCAGCAGCCTCCTTAGGGGGGGGTGGACGACCGTATTC CASSLLRGGWTTVF
TRBD2 TRBJ2-2 few TRBV12-3/TRBV12-4 TGTGCCAGCAGTTTTTCCCGGACTAGCGGGGGACCTCCGAACACCGGGGAGCTGTTTTTT CASSFSRTSGGPPNTGELFF
NA TRBJ1-2 few TRBV12-3/TRBV12-4 TGTGCCAGCAGTTTTGGGGTCGCCTATGGCTACACCTTC CASSFGVAYGYTF
NA TRBJ1-5 NA TRBV19 TGTGCCAGTACCCCCCGTGCGGGTCATCGGCCCCAGCATTTT CASTPRAGHRPQHF
TRBD1 TRBJ1-5 few TRBV7-2 TGTGCCAGCAGCTTAGGAGGGACAGGGGGTTCGGGCAATCAGCCCCAGCATTTT CASSLGGTGGSGNQPQHF
NA TRBJ1-1 many TRBV19 TGTGCCAGCCGTATAATGGGGAACACTGAAGCTTTCTTT CASRIMGNTEAFF
NA TRBJ2-5 NA TRBV9 TGTGCCAGCAGCGTGAGTACAGGGCAAGAGACCCAGTACTTC CASSVSTGQETQYF
NA TRBJ2-7 few TRBV5-5 TGTGCCAGCAGCACAGGACAAGGGCCCTACGAGCAGTACTTC CASSTGQGPYEQYF
TRBD1 TRBJ1-1 few TRBV6-5 TGTGCCAGCAGCTGGGGGCAGGGGGCTGAAGCTTTCTTT CASSWGQGAEAFF
NA TRBJ2-3 NA TRBV20-1 TGCAGTGCCTCGCTTGGGAGCACAGATACGCAGTATTTT CSASLGSTDTQYF
TRBD1 TRBJ1-2 NA TRBV11-2 TGTGCCAGCAGCTTCGGGACAGCGAATGGCTACACCTTC CASSFGTANGYTF
TRBD2 TRBJ2-3 NA TRBV20-1 TGCAGTGCCAGTGTAGCGGGGGGCCGAAATACGCAGTATTTT CSASVAGGRNTQYF
TRBD1 TRBJ1-1 NA TRBV15 TGTGCCACCAGCACCACGGACAGGGAGGACACTGAAGCTTTCTTT CATSTTDREDTEAFF
NA TRBJ1-2 few TRBV7-3 TGTGCCAGCAGCTTAATCGCGGCTCCCGATGGCTACACCTTC CASSLIAAPDGYTF
NA TRBJ1-4 NA TRBV7-6 TGTGCCAGCAGCCGCCGGGACGGCGGGCTACCTAATGAAAAACTGTTTTTT CASSRRDGGLPNEKLFF
TRBD2 TRBJ2-1 NA TRBV12-3/TRBV12-4 TGTGCCAGCAGACCCTTGGGACTAGCGGGGGCCTTCATAGTCTTC CASRPLGLAGAFIVF
NA TRBJ2-3 NA TRBV9 TGTGCCAGCAGCCCTCATGCGGTTAGCACAGATACGCAGTATTTT CASSPHAVSTDTQYF
NA TRBJ2-5 NA TRBV7-8 TGTGCCAGCAGCTTAGCGCTAGGGACGACGGAGACCCAGTACTTC CASSLALGTTETQYF
NA TRBJ1-2 NA TRBV6-5 TGTGCCAGCAGTCCTTTAGGGCCAGGCGATACTGTTGTTCATGGCTACACCTTC CASSPLGPGDTVVHGYTF
NA TRBJ2-2 few TRBV6-2/TRBV6-3 TGTGCCAGCAGTTACTCCGGGACTCTGAACACCGGGGAGCTGTTTTTT CASSYSGTLNTGELFF